These T cell receptor beta chains were read from a single sample in a study of identical twins. TCRdb called the 5' RACE reads again in MiXCR, with one record for every CDR3 protein. Counted here are fewer than 250,000 distinct CDR3 sequences, approximately 9% occurring once; the ten biggest clones make up 5% to 5.5%. The sample consisted of memory (CD45RO+) T cells sorted from blood. The receptor source for this set is a woman under 30 in good health. The conserved cysteine and the conserved F or W are not part of the CDR3 here. Each record gives: V gene, J gene, CDR3 protein.

>TRBV11-3|TRBJ1-2
ASRLNYRVSNYGYT
>TRBV5-1|TRBJ2-1
ASSASDRDYNEQF
>TRBV7-9|TRBJ1-4
AGTTGGAYEKLF
>TRBV2|TRBJ2-3
ASRPDSRTDTQY
>TRBV6-5|TRBJ1-6
ASSYSRTVNSPLH
>TRBV5-6|TRBJ1-5
ASSLFGGSNQPQH
>TRBV18|TRBJ1-2
ASSGTVIYGYT
>TRBV25-1|TRBJ2-7
ASSELPGPVGAYEQY
>TRBV20-1|TRBJ2-1
SATSIERREGNEQF
>TRBV5-5|TRBJ1-4
ASSLSGNEKLF
>TRBV7-9|TRBJ2-7
ASSSGGRTYEQY
>TRBV5-1|TRBJ1-1
ASSPGDRGTMNTEAF
>TRBV6-7|TRBJ2-1
ASSCSGRGPNNEQF
>TRBV7-6|TRBJ1-3
ASSQSRGTGNTIY
>TRBV12-3/TRBV12-4|TRBJ2-2
ASQGPLRTGELF
>TRBV4-1|TRBJ2-5
ASSQVGRQETQY
>TRBV15|TRBJ2-1
ATSRDLSNNEQF
>TRBV20-1|TRBJ2-5
SGTRGTTQY
>TRBV6-2/TRBV6-3|TRBJ1-4
ALRILF
>TRBV6-2/TRBV6-3|TRBJ2-3
ASRRDFGTDTQY
>TRBV29-1|TRBJ2-4
SAADSKNIQY
>TRBV5-1|TRBJ1-2
ASSPGWVTGPY
>TRBV29-1|TRBJ2-7
SVLLVDSSYEQY
>TRBV4-3|TRBJ2-4
ASSFAWDSGAIQY
>TRBV5-6|TRBJ2-7
ASSLEGHPSYEQY
>TRBV20-1|TRBJ2-1
SARAPTSELEQF
>TRBV7-2|TRBJ1-1
ASSGQGSVTEAF
>TRBV7-9|TRBJ2-6
ASSLGVPGANVLT
>TRBV12-3/TRBV12-4|TRBJ1-1
ASSPGYTEAF
>TRBV11-2|TRBJ2-2
ASRVRGAGGKYTGELF
>TRBV7-9|TRBJ2-3
ASSLASGTDTQY
>TRBV5-1|TRBJ2-1
ASSQGTTGREQF
>TRBV6-4|TRBJ2-7
ASSDGQGADEQY
>TRBV20-1|TRBJ2-1
SATDGTSGSYNEQF
>TRBV15|TRBJ1-6
ATKDSTYNSPLH
>TRBV18|TRBJ2-7
ASSPNRFPLVGEQY
>TRBV5-1|TRBJ2-7
ASSSDNSYEQY
>TRBV7-9|TRBJ2-3
ASSPISTDTQY
>TRBV2|TRBJ2-7
AWRALGEQY
>TRBV6-1|TRBJ2-5
ASKHLADQETQY
>TRBV7-6|TRBJ1-6
ASSHEAGRGSPLH
>TRBV20-1|TRBJ1-6
SARGYREWGSPLH
>TRBV6-4|TRBJ1-6
ASSEELNSPLH
>TRBV15|TRBJ1-1
ATSRRDRGEAF
>TRBV7-6|TRBJ2-3
ASSPGARNTQY
>TRBV3-1|TRBJ2-1
ASSRLAGLYNEQF
>TRBV20-1|TRBJ2-7
SARPGTGVFEQY
>TRBV3-1|TRBJ1-1
ASSKGPGEAF
>TRBV2|TRBJ2-3
ASSEIAYTDTQY
>TRBV7-2|TRBJ2-1
ASSSRTSGRTNEQF